This TCR beta chain was observed in a study of shared clonotypes between healthy human individuals. Points from the study as a whole: Researchers found naive subsets generally carried larger estimated richness than memory subsets. Against clonotypes common to all four donors, non-shared ones had lower generation probabilities. Four donors shared 4.5% to 6.5% of their naive CD4 clonotypes.

Each subset's genomic DNA was split evenly across several immunoSEQ plates. The repertoire was sequenced with immunoSEQ multiplex PCR; TCRdb's copy has only in-frame clones and lacks some. The table shows 2.3 million or so clones, with approximately 95% occurring only once. Between the trimmed V and J ends, which lost 5 bases and 2 bases, there was a span of 12 bases. Germline V gene lookup returns CDR1 SGHRS and CDR2 YFSETQ. This CDR3 region has 14 residues. On this clone itself: Its antigen is still unknown.

The J gene is TRBJ2-3, the V gene TRBV5-1; D unclear. The source material was naive CD4+ T cells from PBMCs. This sample's subset: CD45RA+ positively selected. This receptor was identified in a man younger than 30 in good health. Some clones in this sample may be carry-over from other donors' samples. This CDR3 reads CASSKTAATDTQYF. The CDR3 nucleotides read TGCGCCAGCAGTAAAACAGCCGCCACAGATACGCAGTATTTT.